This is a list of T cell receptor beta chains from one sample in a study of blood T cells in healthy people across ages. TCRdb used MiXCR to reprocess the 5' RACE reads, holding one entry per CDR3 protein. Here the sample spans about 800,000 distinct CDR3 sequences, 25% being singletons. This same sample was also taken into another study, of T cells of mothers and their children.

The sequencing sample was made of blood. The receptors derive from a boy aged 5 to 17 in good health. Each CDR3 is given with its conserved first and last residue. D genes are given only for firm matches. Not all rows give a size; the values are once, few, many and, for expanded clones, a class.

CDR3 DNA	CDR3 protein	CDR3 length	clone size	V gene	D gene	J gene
TGCGCCAGCTCAAATATCGGACAGGGGTATCCCACCCTCCAAGAGACCCAGTACTTC	CASSNIGQGYPTLQETQYF	19	-	TRBV5-1	TRBD1	TRBJ2-5
TGTGCCAGCAGCTCCCCTGCAGGACGAGGAGATGGCTACACCTTC	CASSSPAGRGDGYTF	15	-	TRBV7-9	-	TRBJ1-2
TGTGCCTGGATCCCCCCGGACGCCCAAGAGACCCAGTACTTC	CAWIPPDAQETQYF	14	-	TRBV30	-	TRBJ2-5
TGCAGCGTTGAAGATTCCCCGACCCAAGAGACCCAGTACTTC	CSVEDSPTQETQYF	14	-	TRBV29-1	-	TRBJ2-5
TGTGCCAGCAGGGACTGGGGCTATGGCTACACCTTC	CASRDWGYGYTF	12	-	TRBV6-5	-	TRBJ1-2
TGTGCCACCAGTGATCCTGGACAGGGAGCTGGGGCCAACGTCCTGACTTTC	CATSDPGQGAGANVLTF	17	-	TRBV24-1	TRBD1	TRBJ2-6
TGCAGCGTTGACGGAGGGGCTGATGAAAAACTGTTTTTT	CSVDGGADEKLFF	13	many	TRBV29-1	-	TRBJ1-4
TGTGCCAGCAGGCAGACAGGGGGCAGGCATTCACCCCTCCACTTT	CASRQTGGRHSPLHF	15	-	TRBV12-3/TRBV12-4	TRBD1	TRBJ1-6
TGTGCCAGCAGTGAAGCGCTGACTCCTTACAATGAGCAGTTCTTC	CASSEALTPYNEQFF	15	few	TRBV6-1	-	TRBJ2-1
TGTGCCACCAGCAGAGATAGGACAGGATCAGCTGGCTACACCTTC	CATSRDRTGSAGYTF	15	few	TRBV15	TRBD1	TRBJ1-2
TGTGCCAGCAGAGACAGCCGGACCGGGGAGCTGTTTTTT	CASRDSRTGELFF	13	few	TRBV3-1	-	TRBJ2-2
TGTGCCAGCAGCGGGACAGGCTCCATCTACGAGCAGTACTTC	CASSGTGSIYEQYF	14	few	TRBV7-9	TRBD1	TRBJ2-7
TGTGCCAGCAGTTACTCCTCTAGCGGAACCTACGAGCAGTACTTC	CASSYSSSGTYEQYF	15	-	TRBV6-5	TRBD2	TRBJ2-7
TGTGCCAGCAGTGAACCCAACACTGAAGCTTTCTTT	CASSEPNTEAFF	12	few	TRBV25-1	-	TRBJ1-1
TGTGCCAGCAGCTGGACGGGGATCACAGATACGCAGTATTTT	CASSWTGITDTQYF	14	-	TRBV28	-	TRBJ2-3
TGTGCCAGCAGTCAGGGGAACGAGCCCCAGCATTTT	CASSQGNEPQHF	12	few	TRBV6-6	-	TRBJ1-5
TGTGCCAGTTTACTCTTACAGGGCAATGAGCAGTTCTTC	CASLLLQGNEQFF	13	-	TRBV7-9	-	TRBJ2-1
TGTGCCAGCAGTGGGACAGGGACTTTCTACGAGCAGTACTTC	CASSGTGTFYEQYF	14	-	TRBV7-2	TRBD1	TRBJ2-7
TGTGCCAGCATCCCCGAAGCGGCAGATACGCAGTATTTT	CASIPEAADTQYF	13	-	TRBV12-3/TRBV12-4	-	TRBJ2-3
TGTGCCAGCAGCTCCACGGGACTAAGAGCTCTCGAGCAGTACTTC	CASSSTGLRALEQYF	15	few	TRBV11-2	TRBD2	TRBJ2-7
TGCGCCAGCAGCCAAGTTAGCGGGAGGGCCGGGGAGACCCAGTACTTC	CASSQVSGRAGETQYF	16	-	TRBV4-1	TRBD2	TRBJ2-5
TGCGCCAGCAGCTTTGGTAGCAGAGCAGGGGAGACCCAGTACTTC	CASSFGSRAGETQYF	15	-	TRBV5-1	-	TRBJ2-5
TGTGCCAGCACCGGACTAGCGGTAGCCAAAAACATTCAGTACTTC	CASTGLAVAKNIQYF	15	few	TRBV11-2	TRBD2	TRBJ2-4
TGTGCCAGCAGCGTAGATCGGACCCACGTGGATACGCAGTATTTT	CASSVDRTHVDTQYF	15	-	TRBV9	-	TRBJ2-3
TGTGCCAGCAGCCCTCGGGGGCGGGGCTGGGAGCAGTTCTTC	CASSPRGRGWEQFF	14	few	TRBV7-9	-	TRBJ2-1
TGTGCCAGCAGTTACTCGTCGCAGGGCTTCTACAATGAGCAGTTCTTC	CASSYSSQGFYNEQFF	16	few	TRBV6-2/TRBV6-3	-	TRBJ2-1
TGTGCCAGCAGCTTAGGCGCTAGCGGGGGTTTCTACGAGCAGTACTTC	CASSLGASGGFYEQYF	16	-	TRBV7-9	TRBD2	TRBJ2-7
TGCAGTGCTAGAGAAGGTCTGGGGACGGAGACCCAGTACTTC	CSAREGLGTETQYF	14	-	TRBV20-1	-	TRBJ2-5
TGCGCCAGCAGCCAAGATCCGGGGACGATGAACACTGAAGCTTTCTTT	CASSQDPGTMNTEAFF	16	few	TRBV4-1	-	TRBJ1-1
TGTGCCAGCAGCCAAGCCCCCGGGGGCCATTTCATGGAGACCCAGTACTTC	CASSQAPGGHFMETQYF	17	-	TRBV3-1	-	TRBJ2-5
TGTGCCAGCACCAGAAGGGGGATGAACACTGAAGCTTTCTTT	CASTRRGMNTEAFF	14	-	TRBV12-3/TRBV12-4	-	TRBJ1-1
TGTGCCACCAGTGATTTAGGGGGAGGCGCAGATACGCAGTATTTT	CATSDLGGGADTQYF	15	-	TRBV24-1	-	TRBJ2-3
TGTGCCACCAGCAGAGAGGGGACAGCGAACGCTGAAGCTTTCTTT	CATSREGTANAEAFF	15	-	TRBV15	TRBD1	TRBJ1-1
TGCAGTGCCCATCGGACTAGCGGGAGTTTTTACAATGAGCAGTTCTTC	CSAHRTSGSFYNEQFF	16	-	TRBV20-1	TRBD2	TRBJ2-1
TGCGCCAGCAGCCAAGGGGTAGGGGAGTCCTACAATGAGCAGTTCTTC	CASSQGVGESYNEQFF	16	-	TRBV4-3	-	TRBJ2-1
TGCGCCAGCACCTCGACAGGAATGGAGACCCAGTACTTC	CASTSTGMETQYF	13	few	TRBV5-1	-	TRBJ2-5
TGTGCCAGCAGTTCAGACTTAATCCCGGGACAGGGCACCAAAAAACTGTTTTTT	CASSSDLIPGQGTKKLFF	18	-	TRBV12-3/TRBV12-4	TRBD1	TRBJ1-4
TGCAGTGCCCAGAATCCGGGACTAGACTCCTACGAGCAGTACTTC	CSAQNPGLDSYEQYF	15	-	TRBV20-1	TRBD2	TRBJ2-7
TGCGCCAGTAGCCAAGAGTACCAAGAGACCCAGTACTTC	CASSQEYQETQYF	13	-	TRBV4-3	-	TRBJ2-5
TGTGCCAGCAGCTCCGCTTCGGGGTCCGCCCCCCAAGAGACCCAGTACTTC	CASSSASGSAPQETQYF	17	-	TRBV28	-	TRBJ2-5
TGTGCCAGCAGTTTATCCGGGACAGGCGTGAACATTCAGTACTTC	CASSLSGTGVNIQYF	15	-	TRBV12-3/TRBV12-4	TRBD1	TRBJ2-4
TGCGCCAGCAGCCGGGTGGTGGACAGCGGGATATCCTACGAGCAGTACTTC	CASSRVVDSGISYEQYF	17	-	TRBV4-3	-	TRBJ2-7
TGTGCCAGCAGCCCCAGGGCGTGGTCGGACGGCTACACCTTC	CASSPRAWSDGYTF	14	-	TRBV14	-	TRBJ1-2
TGCAGCGCCCTGACAGGGGTTGAAGAGACCCAGTACTTC	CSALTGVEETQYF	13	few	TRBV29-1	TRBD1	TRBJ2-5
TGCAGTGCTAGAGATCGGGCTAGCGGGACCCGCGGAAACATTCAGTACTTC	CSARDRASGTRGNIQYF	17	few	TRBV20-1	TRBD2	TRBJ2-4
TGTGCCAGCAGCTTAGCGTTGGCAACTAATGAAAAACTGTTTTTT	CASSLALATNEKLFF	15	few	TRBV7-2	-	TRBJ1-4
TGCGCCAGCAGCTTGGGGCAGGATGGAAACACCATATATTTT	CASSLGQDGNTIYF	14	-	TRBV5-1	-	TRBJ1-3
TGTGCCAGCAACCTAGGACACCGATCCTACGAGCAGTACTTC	CASNLGHRSYEQYF	14	-	TRBV6-6	-	TRBJ2-7
TGTGCCAGCAGTTTGTGGCAGGGCCAGGAGAAGAACTACGAGCAGTACTTC	CASSLWQGQEKNYEQYF	17	few	TRBV28	-	TRBJ2-7
TGTGCCAGCAGCTTAGCGGGGGCGGCGGTTTACTTC	CASSLAGAAVYF	12	few	TRBV7-9	-	TRBJ2-5
TGTGCCAGCAGCCCGCGGGGCGACGGGGAGCAGTTCTTC	CASSPRGDGEQFF	13	few	TRBV9	-	TRBJ2-1
TGTGCCAGCAGCTTCGCTCACGAGGCGCAGTATTTT	CASSFAHEAQYF	12	-	TRBV7-8	-	TRBJ2-3
TGCGCCAGCAGCCCGGGACAGGCCCTGACCTACGAGCAGTACTTC	CASSPGQALTYEQYF	15	-	TRBV4-1	TRBD1	TRBJ2-7
TGTGCCAGCAGCCTAGGACAGGGGGCGGCCCATGGCTACACCTTC	CASSLGQGAAHGYTF	15	-	TRBV5-6	TRBD1	TRBJ1-2
TGTGCCAGCAGTCCTGTTACAGGGGGCTTCACAGATACGCAGTATTTT	CASSPVTGGFTDTQYF	16	few	TRBV7-9	TRBD1	TRBJ2-3
TGCGCCAGCAGCTTGGAAGGGGGGAATTCACCCCTCCACTTT	CASSLEGGNSPLHF	14	-	TRBV5-1	-	TRBJ1-6
TGTGCCAGCAGTTACTTACCATTAGGGACTAGCGGGCGGAGCTCCTACGAGCAGTACTTC	CASSYLPLGTSGRSSYEQYF	20	few	TRBV6-2/TRBV6-3	TRBD2	TRBJ2-7
TGTGCCAGTAGTATAGAGGGCAGATACTCCTACGAGCAGTACTTC	CASSIEGRYSYEQYF	15	-	TRBV19	-	TRBJ2-7
TGCGCCAGCAGCCAAGATCTCACCTACGAGCAGTACTTC	CASSQDLTYEQYF	13	many	TRBV4-3	-	TRBJ2-7